This TCR beta chain originates from a study of B cell selection in AIRE deficiency (dated by TCRdb to between 2018 and 2021). For the wider study: Researchers compared TCRbeta repertoires of sorted blood CD4+ conventional T cells and regulatory T cells in AIRE-deficient patients with those in healthy controls. The TCR-sequenced cohort comprised roughly five AIRE-deficient APECED patients and roughly five healthy control donors. Points the paper makes about the study in general: Shorter CDR3s were found in shared Treg sequences, reflecting a bias toward rearrangements containing few non-templated nucleotide insertions. In terms of TCRBV gene usage, CDR3 length and TCR diversity, Tconv and Treg cells from AIRE-deficient patients looked similar to Tconv and Treg cells from healthy donors. Only TCRbeta chains were sequenced; around 36% of shared healthy-donor Treg sequences also occurred in healthy Tconv, possibly because of differing TCRalpha chains. Among approximately 4,000 shared Treg TCRbeta sequences, around 29% were found to be shared only among healthy donors and roughly 8.7% only among patients, suggesting that Treg selection is less efficient in the absence of AIRE. Roughly 33% of the Treg TCRbeta sequences shared among healthy donors turned up in patient Tconv cells, suggesting that Treg-biased clones are diverted into the Tconv compartment.

From its cysteine to its phenylalanine, the CDR3 spans 23 amino acids. Only CDR3 DNA is held: 69 bases, read in frame from base 1. The germline V gene specifies LGHNA as CDR1 and YNFKEQ as CDR2. As to this clone: The antigen it binds to is not known. One end of the junction fails to match germline, which may point to a read error.

TCRbeta chain sequencing was performed with the immunoSEQ platform. The published analysis was carried out like this. About 11x10^4 distinct in-frame TCRbeta sequences from patients and 13.4x10^4 from healthy donors were obtained from pooled conventional T cell repertoires. Treg TCRbeta sequences found in two or more individuals were defined as public, and these public Treg TCRbeta sequences were then searched for in Tconv repertoires. Differences between groups were assessed by Mann-Whitney U tests with Bonferroni-Dunn correction in GraphPad Prism 7.03. The clones in this table, taken by TCRdb from immuneACCESS, are in-frame only. Not every clone is retained; where verified, under half of the shortfall comes from an unresolved V gene, and the cause of the rest is unknown. That table gives V, J and clone size, and the DNA gave D and trimming. The sample contains some 25,000 clones, just under 97% of them found a single time. Clones ranked in the top ten supply roughly 0.26% of the sample.

Conventional CD4 T cells were sorted as cells that were CD4+CD127+. Control samples were obtained from healthy donors who were not related to the patients. Sorting of Tconv and Treg cells intended for TCRbeta sequencing was performed on a FACSAria flow cytometer. Sorted cells were collected into 5-ml round-bottom polystyrene tubes, and dry cell pellets were frozen at -80°C before sequencing. The receptor was isolated from a human donor in good health. Input material: CD4+CD127+ conventional T cells sorted from PBMCs. Rearrangement joined TRBV4-2 to TRBJ2-2, with TRBD2 as a weak D call on 5 bases. The DNA reads TGTGCCAGCAGCCAGGGTACGACCTTAGAACACCTACTCCAAAGCCATAAAGGCCGGGGAGCTGTTTTT. Protein translation: CASSQGTTLEHLLQSHKGRGAVF.